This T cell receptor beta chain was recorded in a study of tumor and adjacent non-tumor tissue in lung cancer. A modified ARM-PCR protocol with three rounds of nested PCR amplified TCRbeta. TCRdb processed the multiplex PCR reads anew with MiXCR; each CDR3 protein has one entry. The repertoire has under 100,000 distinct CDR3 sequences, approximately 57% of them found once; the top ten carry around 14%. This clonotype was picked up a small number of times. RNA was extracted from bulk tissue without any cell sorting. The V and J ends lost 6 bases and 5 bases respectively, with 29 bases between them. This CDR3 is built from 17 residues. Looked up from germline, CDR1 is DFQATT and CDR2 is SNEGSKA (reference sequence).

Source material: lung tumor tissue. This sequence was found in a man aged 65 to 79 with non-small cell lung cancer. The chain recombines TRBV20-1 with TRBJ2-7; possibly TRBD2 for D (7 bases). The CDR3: CSARYVSQWGGMDEQYF. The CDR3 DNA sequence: TGCAGTGCCAGATACGTTTCCCAGTGGGGGGGCATGGACGAGCAGTACTTC.